Sequencing of this T cell receptor beta chain was carried out in a study of metastatic and nonmetastatic thyroid tumors (dated by TCRdb to the early 2020s). About the full investigation: The researchers compared repertoires between peripheral blood samples and tumor or nodule tissue samples from patients with malignant or benign thyroid disease. Overall study outcomes, separate from this receptor: In both blood and tumor samples, malignant tumors were reported to have significantly higher TCR beta diversity than benign nodules.

Before undergoing thyroid surgery, none of the patients had been given any kind of treatment. Using T-cell receptor beta sequencing, the researchers looked back retrospectively at clinical samples from patients, gathered between about 2011 and 2019. The germline V gene yields SGHVS for CDR1 and FNYEAQ for CDR2. Measured from the cysteine to the phenylalanine, the CDR3 is 15 residues long. The read is trimmed to its CDR3 DNA, 45 bases read in frame from base 1. V lost 5 bases and J lost 3 bases, and the count of bases not matched to a germline gene is 7. By its share of the sample, this clone is medium-sized (0.01 to 0.1%). Its recognized antigen is unknown. Base quality data are lacking; no much larger clone is found one base away. Libraries came from PCR. The run used an Illumina HiSeq 4000. High-throughput sequencing was used to profile the TCR beta-chain CDR3 region of every patient. Turning to the authors' computational methods: CDR3 differences across clinicopathological groups were used to build a classifier for discriminating distant-metastatic papillary thyroid cancer patients. Repertoire diversity was assessed with the Shannon index, and tumor-blood repertoire similarity with the Morisita-Horn index. The public reads were run again by TCRdb, first through fastp at Q25 and then through MiXCR, and only productive beta chains were kept. The V and J calls shown here were made by TCRdb, not taken from the authors' results. Within this sample are thousands of clones, with around 30% of them counted one time only. Roughly 43% of the sample is taken by the ten largest.

This TCR came from a male donor with papillary thyroid cancer or a benign thyroid nodule (not recorded which). Some clones in this sample may be carry-over from other donors' samples. This sequence uses TRBV7-6 and TRBJ2-5; the junction holds 9 bases that match TRBD2. The sequenced sample consisted of tumor tissue. The nucleotide sequence is TGTGCCAGCAGCCAAAGGACTAGCGTCAAAGAGACCCAGTACTTC. The translation is CASSQRTSVKETQYF.